This T cell receptor beta chain was captured by sequencing in a study of tissue T cells after allogeneic stem cell transplantation. The repertoire was sequenced with immunoSEQ multiplex PCR; TCRdb's copy has only in-frame clones and lacks some. The sample gives a few thousand clones, under 75% of which show up once; around 3.2% is in the top ten. This clone was seen a few times. Gene names denote mouse genes. The read falls 1 residue short of the CDR3 end, and the missing part is taken from the germline J gene. After removal of 2 bases from V and 9 bases from J, the junction contained 3 bases not matched to a gene. Germline V lookup: CDR1 SGHLS, CDR2 HYDKME. The CDR3 has 12 amino acids.

The sequence derives from a female BALB/c mouse in good health. This mouse strain has H2-d as its MHC haplotype. Sequenced material: gut tissue. The chain joins TRBV12-2 to TRBJ1-5; TRBD1 aligns across 7 bases. The CDR3 DNA, read in part, is TGTGCCAGCTCTCAGGGGGCGCGGGCTCCGCTT. It yields the protein CASSQGARAPL. The complete CDR3 protein is CASSQGARAPLF.